This T cell receptor beta chain was identified during a study of high-grade serous ovarian cancer treatment subgroups. Overall study: Each sample yielded on average roughly 7,000 unique TCR beta rearrangements from approximately 15,000 reads.

Tumor samples were taken before definitive surgery or chemotherapy. Method: immunoSEQ multiplex PCR; TCRdb's copy keeps in-frame clones and lacks some. Of some 20,000 clones in the sample, roughly four fifths are singletons; the top ten hold about 6.5%. CDR1 and CDR2 from the germline V gene are SNHLY and FYNNEI. The trim removed 3 bases at V and 6 bases at J, leaving 15 bases unmatched. CDR3 length: 18 residues. Sample: tumor tissue. The receptor was derived from a human donor with high-grade serous ovarian cancer. The rearrangement links TRBV2 to TRBJ2-3; 10 positions agree with TRBD2. The CDR3 reads CASSEGTAGGPGWDTQYF. CDR3 bases: TGTGCCAGCAGTGAGGGCACAGCGGGAGGGCCCGGGTGGGATACGCAGTATTTT.